The text below deals with one TCR beta chain. This record comes from a study of blood T cell repertoires in COVID-19. Libraries were prepared by immunoSEQ multiplex PCR; TCRdb keeps only in-frame clonotypes and omits some of them. The table lists under 200,000 clones, just over 85% of them singletons, with around 6.6% in the top ten. Germline trimming cut 1 base from V and 2 bases from J; bases unmatched to any gene: 16. Per the germline V gene, CDR1 is LGHNA and CDR2 is YNFKEQ. The CDR3 extends over 21 amino acids. The chain employs TRBV4-2 and TRBJ1-4; 10 bases fit TRBD1. This sequence originates from a man aged 50 or older with active or convalescent COVID-19. The source material was peripheral blood. In nucleotides, the CDR3 is TGTGCCAGCAGCCAAGTATCACTCCCTACCGGGACAGGGGCGACTAATGAAAAACTGTTTTTT. Translated, it gives CASSQVSLPTGTGATNEKLFF.